This TCR beta chain was profiled in a study of cytomegalovirus exposure and HLA in healthy donors. On the study more broadly: The early release's HLA-typed donors yielded 78 million or so unique TCRs. Study-level points and caveats: Further analysis, carried out later, found HLA-associated TCR beta chains more clonally expanded than equally common other chains. Using a false discovery rate of 0.05, a later analysis showed that roughly 16,000 TCR beta sequences were associated with HLA alleles.

Both 60 Vbeta primers and 13 Jbeta primers went into the PCR. The method was immunoSEQ multiplex PCR; TCRdb's version includes in-frame clones alone and lacks a portion of them. The data show approximately 120,000 clones, with about 83% seen just once and about 3.9% held by the top ten. In germline, CDR1 is SGHVS, CDR2 FNYEAQ. The CDR3 is made up of 21 amino acids. V lost 4 bases to trimming and J lost 4 bases; unmatched junction nucleotides: 17. Comments on this clone: Its antigen is not known.

The chain recombines TRBV7-6 with TRBJ2-6, with 12 bases aligning to TRBD2. What was sequenced was PBMCs. The source is a woman in her forties in good health and CMV-seropositive. The CDR3 DNA is TGTGCCAGCAGCTCCTCGGGCTCAACTAGCGGGAGGAGCTCAGGGGCCAACGTCCTGACTTTC. Translation gives CASSSSGSTSGRSSGANVLTF.